The next 24 T cell receptor beta chains were all read from a single sample in a study of molecular identifiers for immune sequencing clone quantification (dated by TCRdb to the late 2010s). The protocol used for the library was PCR. This sample was sequenced with a NextSeq 500. TCRdb reworked the public reads: Q25 trimming with fastp, MiXCR clone assembly, productive beta chains retained. Duplicate CDR3 protein sequences are folded into a single record with the most common DNA and genes. Counted in this sample were over 65,000 distinct CDR3 sequences; around a quarter of them appeared once. The ten largest clones represent roughly 0.8% of the sample. The sequenced sample was naive CD8+ T cells from blood, with Jurkat cell RNA spiked in. The cell subset or site label corresponds to: FACS-sorted CD8+CD4-CCR7+CD45RA+ naive T cells. The receptors were gathered from a human donor in good health. Some libraries in this study had Jurkat cell RNA spiked in.

The chain recombines TRBV6-6 with TRBJ1-1; D is ambiguous. From germline, CDR1 is MNHNY and CDR2 SVGAGI (reference sequence). This CDR3 has 11 residues. Between the trimmed V and J ends, which lost 9 bases and 10 bases, there was a span of 15 bases. The CDR3 reads CASRSGPGAFF. The CDR3 nucleotides read TGTGCCAGTCGGTCCGGACCTGGAGCTTTCTTT.

This clonotype was recorded many times. This chain links TRBV6-7 with TRBJ2-3; the match to TRBD2 covers 9 bases. TRBV6-7 is an ORF for which the function is uncertain. This CDR3 has 16 residues. After removal of 0 bases from V and 1 base from J, the junction contained 2 bases not matched to a gene. CDR3: CASSYSASGGTDTQYF. The CDR3 nucleotides read TGTGCCAGCAGTTACTCCGCTAGCGGGGGCACAGATACGCAGTATTTT.

This clonotype was found many times. Compared with germline, one end of the junction differs, possibly owing to a read error. The V and J genes are TRBV6-1 and TRBJ1-4; no clear D gene. CDR3 length: 14 amino acids. The germline V gene encodes CDR1 MNHNS and CDR2 SASEGT. The CDR3 spells CASSPTRPDEILFF. The CDR3 DNA sequence: TGTGCCAGCAGTCCGACACGCCCGGACGAAATACTGTTTTTT.

The genes are TRBV29-1 and TRBJ2-7; 7 nucleotides align to TRBD1. Losses at the gene ends were 6 bases for V and 7 bases for J; bases not matched to a gene: 12. Germline CDR1 and CDR2: SQVTM and ANQGSEA. The CDR3 loop spans 13 amino acids. The CDR3 bases are TGCAGCGTAGGGGGCGAAGCGTCGGTTGAGCAGTACTTC. Translation gives CSVGGEASVEQYF.

This clonotype has a count of ten or more. The chain is built from TRBV7-9 and TRBJ1-1, with D perhaps TRBD1 (6 bases). V was shortened by 5 bases and J by 8 bases, with 15 bases between the two germline ends. CDR3 length: 13 residues. CDR1 is SEHNR and CDR2 is FQNEAQ in the germline V gene (reference sequence). The CDR3 is CASSKSTGHEAFF. DNA of the CDR3: TGTGCCAGCAGCAAATCGACAGGCCACGAAGCTTTCTTT.

The rearrangement links TRBV25-1 to TRBJ2-2; possibly TRBD1 for D (6 bases). The CDR3 has 14 amino acids. Germline assignment: CDR1 MGHDK and CDR2 SYGVNS. The V end was cut by 4 bases, the J end by 3 bases, with 9 bases between. CDR3 loop: CASSGTAYTGELFF. The CDR3 nucleotides read TGTGCCAGCAGTGGGACAGCTTACACCGGGGAGCTGTTTTTT.

The table lists this clonotype with a few counts. A read error is possible here, since a much larger clone lies one base away. V usage is TRBV11-2 and J usage is TRBJ2-1, with D unresolved. The CDR3 covers 12 residues. Germline V gives CDR1 SGHAT, CDR2 FQNNGV. V shed 5 bases and J shed 7 bases, with 9 bases lying between them. The CDR3: CASSVGRNEQFF. The CDR3 DNA follows: TGTGCCAGCAGCGTAGGGCGGAATGAGCAGTTCTTC.

This clonotype was seen many times. The DNA of the CDR3 is TGTGCCAGCAGCCCCTTTAGCACAGATACGCAGTATTTT. This codes for CASSPFSTDTQYF. The J gene is TRBJ2-3, the V gene TRBV11-2; D is ambiguous. The CDR3 length is 13 residues. V lost 5 bases and J lost 0, with 6 bases in between. Germline V CDR1 and CDR2: SGHAT, FQNNGV. The variable domain in full, with the rest retrieved from reference TRBV11-2 and TRBJ2-3, is EAGVAQSPRYKIIEKRQSVAFWCNPISGHATLYWYQQILGQGPKLLIQFQNNGVVDDSQLPKDRFSAERLKGVDSTLKIQPAKLEDSAVYLCASSPFSTDTQYFGPGTRLTVL.

The gene calls are TRBV25-1 and TRBJ2-7; the D is unclear. Trimming left V 4 bases short and J 2 bases short, with 3 bases between. Looked up from germline, CDR1 is MGHDK and CDR2 is SYGVNS. This CDR3 spans 11 amino acids. The CDR3: CASSVAYEQYF. CDR3 DNA: TGTGCCAGCAGTGTAGCCTACGAGCAGTACTTC.

This clonotype was detected a few times. The chain is built from TRBV6-2 or TRBV6-3 and TRBJ1-5, with TRBD1 matching over 8 bases. The germline V gene has CDR1 MNHEY and CDR2 SVGEGT. V shed 6 bases and J 1 base; nucleotides not matched to a gene: 8. CDR3 size: 16 residues. The CDR3 DNA sequence: TGTGCCAGCAGCGTATGGGACAGGTTGAGCAATCAGCCCCAGCATTTT. It encodes CASSVWDRLSNQPQHF.

About this clonotype itself: A read error is possible here, since a much larger clone lies one base away. The chain has TRBV4-3 and TRBJ2-7; D is possibly TRBD1 (6 bases). The CDR3 spans 13 residues. The V and J ends lost 2 bases and 5 bases respectively, with 10 bases between them. Germline V lookup: CDR1 LGHNA, CDR2 YSLEER. CDR3 protein: CASSQFRGNEQYF. CDR3 DNA: TGCGCCAGCAGCCAATTCAGGGGCAACGAGCAGTACTTC.

About this clonotype: A clone one base away is much larger, so this may be a read error. The chain recombines TRBV25-1 with TRBJ2-7; a possible D gene is TRBD2 (5 bases). V lost 3 bases and J 3 bases, leaving 15 bases between the germline ends. This CDR3 spans 15 amino acids. Germline V CDR1 and CDR2: MGHDK, SYGVNS. CDR3 coding DNA: TGTGCCAGCAGTGACCCGGGAAGCGAGTTCTACGAGCAGTACTTC. As protein: CASSDPGSEFYEQYF.

This clonotype was detected only a few times. This rearrangement joins TRBV7-9 to TRBJ1-4; possibly TRBD1 for D (5 bases). The V end was cut by 3 bases, the J end by 6 bases, with 11 bases between. The CDR3 is 14 residues long. Germline CDR1 reads SEHNR; CDR2 reads FQNEAQ (reference sequence). The CDR3 DNA is TGTGCCAGCAGCTTCGGGGGGTCCGATGAAAAACTGTTTTTT. It translates to CASSFGGSDEKLFF.

The chain carries TRBV20-1 and TRBJ2-7; D may be TRBD1 (5 bases). Per the germline V gene, CDR1 is DFQATT and CDR2 is SNEGSKA (reference sequence). The CDR3 length is 14 residues. Trimming pared 5 bases from V and 4 bases from J, leaving 18 bases between. For the CDR3, the DNA is TGCAGTGCTTCCCCCACGCCAGGGCGGTACGAGCAGTACTTC. This sequence encodes CSASPTPGRYEQYF.

This clonotype occurred a few times. The chain couples TRBV20-1 to TRBJ2-3; 9 bases match TRBD2. Germline CDR1 is DFQATT and CDR2 is SNEGSKA (reference sequence). The CDR3 covers 14 residues. CDR3 amino acids: CSAEEREGTDTQYF. CDR3 DNA sequence: TGCAGCGCCGAGGAGCGGGAGGGCACAGATACGCAGTATTTT.

This clonotype was seen many times. The V gene is TRBV7-9, the J gene TRBJ2-1; the match to TRBD2 covers 15 bases. V was pared by 5 bases and J by 7 bases, with 6 bases of the junction left unmatched. The CDR3 runs to 16 residues. CDR1 is SEHNR and CDR2 is FQNEAQ in the germline V gene (reference sequence). CDR3 coding DNA: TGTGCCAGCAGCCCCGAGGGACTAGCGGGGGGAAATGAGCAGTTCTTC. Protein: CASSPEGLAGGNEQFF.

With regard to this clonotype: Given a much more abundant clone one base away, this may be a read error. The CDR3 loop is CASSVEGAAGSEKLFF. CDR3 bases: TGTGCCAGCAGCGTAGAGGGTGCCGCAGGGAGCGAAAAACTATTTTTT. The rearrangement joins TRBV9 to TRBJ1-4; D is possibly TRBD1 (5 bases). Germline-derived CDR1 and CDR2 are SGDLS and YYNGEE. This CDR3 is built from 16 residues. Full variable domain (outside the CDR3, taken from reference TRBV9 and TRBJ1-4): DSGVTQTPKHLITATGQRVTLRCSPRSGDLSVYWYQQSLDQGLQFLIQYYNGEERAKGNILERFSAQQFPDLHSELNLSSLELGDSALYFCASSVEGAAGSEKLFFGSGTQLSVL.

As concerns this clonotype: A much larger clone differs from this one at a single base, so this may be a read error. V gene TRBV28 combines with J gene TRBJ2-7; maybe TRBD1 (6 bases). The germline V gene has CDR1 MDHEN and CDR2 SYDVKM. This CDR3 spans 13 amino acids. V gave up 5 bases and J gave up 7 bases, with 15 bases separating them. The CDR3 DNA reads TGTGCCAGCAGTCCAGGACAGATCACGGAGCAGTACTTC. It translates to CASSPGQITEQYF.

In regard to this clonotype: This may stem from a read error, because a much larger clone lies one nucleotide away. The chain recombines TRBV14 with TRBJ2-7; 7 bases agree with TRBD1. Trimming at V came to 0 bases and at J to 6 bases, leaving 11 bases not matched to a gene. From germline, CDR1 is SGHDN and CDR2 FVKESK. This CDR3 spans 16 amino acids. CDR3 residues: CASSQDDRVGLAEQYF. Written as DNA, the CDR3 is TGTGCCAGCAGCCAAGATGACAGGGTTGGCCTTGCCGAGCAGTACTTC.

This clonotype came up many times. This chain links TRBV27 with TRBJ2-3; no definite D call. Germline values: CDR1 MNHEY, CDR2 SMNVEV (reference sequence). This CDR3 is 13 amino acids long. V was clipped by 9 bases and J by 2 bases, with 12 bases between them. CDR3 DNA sequence: TGTGCCAGTTCAGTTGGTGTCACAGATACGCAGTATTTT. Residues: CASSVGVTDTQYF.

The rearrangement links TRBV19 to TRBJ2-5; either TRBD1 or TRBD2 may fit D (5 bases each). The V end was cut by 0 bases, the J end by 4 bases, with 18 bases between. CDR1 and CDR2 (germline): LNHDA, SQIVND (reference sequence). This CDR3 has 17 amino acids. This CDR3 is CASSIDRRQGDRETQYF. For the CDR3, the DNA is TGTGCCAGTAGTATAGATCGCCGGCAGGGAGATCGAGAGACCCAGTACTTC.

This clonotype was observed many times. This chain links TRBV29-1 with TRBJ2-5; perhaps TRBD2 as D (5 bases). The germline V gene encodes CDR1 SQVTM and CDR2 ANQGSEA. Trimming stripped 1 base from V and 5 bases from J, with 14 bases between. The CDR3 runs 14 residues. This CDR3 is CSVEVGTAGETQYF. The CDR3 DNA is TGCAGCGTTGAAGTGGGCACCGCGGGCGAGACCCAGTACTTC.

This clonotype occurred a few times. The rearrangement links TRBV13 to TRBJ1-1, with a weak D call TRBD1 (6 bases). V was cut by 4 bases and J by 6 bases, with 15 bases left in between. This CDR3 spans 14 amino acids. CDR1 and CDR2 from the germline V gene are PRHDT and FYEKMQ (reference sequence). In nucleotides, the CDR3 is TGTGCCAGCAGCTCAAACAGGGAGGGGCCTGAAGCTTTCTTT. It is translated as CASSSNREGPEAFF.

In this sample, this clonotype turned up a few times. The chain links TRBV6-5 to TRBJ2-3; TRBD1 is a possible D gene (5 bases). Germline V gene data show CDR1 as MNHEY and CDR2 as SVGAGI. The CDR3 loop spans 14 amino acids. V was clipped by 7 bases and J by 0 bases, with 11 bases between them. CDR3 loop: CASKTASSTDTQYF. CDR3 bases: TGTGCCAGCAAGACAGCTTCTAGCACAGATACGCAGTATTTT.